The clone carrying this T cell receptor (beta chain) was seen only a few times. This CDR3 region has 15 residues. CDR1 and CDR2 (germline): LNHDA, SQIVND (reference sequence). V was pared by 4 bases and J by 0 bases, with 7 bases between. This specimen comes from a study of T cells after yellow fever vaccination. Using its own MiXCR run on the 5' RACE reads, TCRdb lists one record per CDR3 protein. The profile shows 250,000 or so distinct CDR3 sequences, about 3.7% of them singletons. The sequence derives from a man aged 18 to 29 who received the YFV17D yellow fever vaccine. The source material was PBMCs, sampled 15 days after the yellow fever booster vaccination. This chain connects TRBV19 to TRBJ2-6, with a possible D match to TRBD1 (5 bases). The CDR3 loop is CASSTDSSGANVLTF. CDR3 in DNA: TGTGCCAGTAGTACCGACAGCTCTGGGGCCAACGTCCTGACTTTC. Supplemented by reference TRBV19 and TRBJ2-6, the full variable domain reads DGGITQSPKYLFRKEGQNVTLSCEQNLNHDAMYWYRQDPGQGLRLIYYSQIVNDFQKGDIAEGYSVSREKKESFPLTVTSAQKNPTAFYLCASSTDSSGANVLTFGAGSRLTVL.